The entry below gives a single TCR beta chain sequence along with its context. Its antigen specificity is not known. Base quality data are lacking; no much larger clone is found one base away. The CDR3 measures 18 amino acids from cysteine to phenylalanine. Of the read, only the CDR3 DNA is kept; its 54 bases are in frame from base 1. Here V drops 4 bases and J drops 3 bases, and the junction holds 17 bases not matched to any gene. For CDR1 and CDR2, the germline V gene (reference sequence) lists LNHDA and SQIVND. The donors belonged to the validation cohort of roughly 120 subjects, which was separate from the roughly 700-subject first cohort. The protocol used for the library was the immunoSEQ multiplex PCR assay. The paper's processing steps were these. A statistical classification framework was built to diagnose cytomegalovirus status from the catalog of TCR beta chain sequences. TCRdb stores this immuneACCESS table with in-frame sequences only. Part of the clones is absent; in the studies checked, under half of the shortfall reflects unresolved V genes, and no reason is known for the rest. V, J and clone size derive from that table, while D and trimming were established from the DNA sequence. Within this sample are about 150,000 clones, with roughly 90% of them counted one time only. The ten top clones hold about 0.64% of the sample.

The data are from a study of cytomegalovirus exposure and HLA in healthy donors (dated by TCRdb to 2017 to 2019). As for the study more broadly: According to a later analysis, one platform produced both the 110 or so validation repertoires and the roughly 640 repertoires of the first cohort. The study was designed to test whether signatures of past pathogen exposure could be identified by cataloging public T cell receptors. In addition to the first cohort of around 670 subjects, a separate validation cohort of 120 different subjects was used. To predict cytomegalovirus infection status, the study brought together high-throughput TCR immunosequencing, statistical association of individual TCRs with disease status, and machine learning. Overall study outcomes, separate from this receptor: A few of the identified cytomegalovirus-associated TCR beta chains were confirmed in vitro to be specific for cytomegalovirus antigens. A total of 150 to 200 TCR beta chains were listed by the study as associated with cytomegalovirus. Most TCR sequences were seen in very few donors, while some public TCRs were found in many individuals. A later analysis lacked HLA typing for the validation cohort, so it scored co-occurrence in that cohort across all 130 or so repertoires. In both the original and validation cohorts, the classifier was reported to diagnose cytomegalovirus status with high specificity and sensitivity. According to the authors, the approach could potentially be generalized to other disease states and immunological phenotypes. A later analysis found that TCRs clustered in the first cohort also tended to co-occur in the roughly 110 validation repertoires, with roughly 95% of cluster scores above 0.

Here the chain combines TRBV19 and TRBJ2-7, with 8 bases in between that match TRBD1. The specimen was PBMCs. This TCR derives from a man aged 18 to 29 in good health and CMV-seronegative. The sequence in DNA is TGTGCCAGTAGTAGGAGGTCGGGCCAGGGGGCGAACCTCTACGAGCAGTACTTC. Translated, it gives CASSRRSGQGANLYEQYF.